These T cell receptor beta chains were read from a single sample in a study of response to subunit inactivated influenza vaccine. One entry per CDR3 protein, called by TCRdb with MiXCR from the RT-PCR reads. The sample has under 750,000 distinct CDR3 sequences; approximately 12% are singletons. This specimen consisted of PBMCs from blood, obtained on the day of vaccination. These receptors all stem from a man aged 50-60 years who received an inactivated influenza vaccine. The CDR3 runs from the conserved cysteine through the conserved F or W. Fields, in order: J gene, V gene, clone size, D gene, CDR3 DNA, CDR3 protein. D genes are given only for firm matches. Expanded clones are given a class, and other clones once, few, many or no size at all.

>TRBJ2-3|TRBV6-2/TRBV6-3|few|-
TGTGCCAGCAGTCCCTCCCGCGGGATCAGCACAGATACGCAGTATTTT
CASSPSRGISTDTQYF
>TRBJ2-5|TRBV20-1|-|-
TGCAGTGCTAGTGGGACTGTTTGGCAAGAGACCCAGTACTTC
CSASGTVWQETQYF
>TRBJ2-1|TRBV7-2|-|-
TGTGCCAGCAGCTTAGCCGCGGGACGGAGCTCCTACAATGAGCAGTTCTTC
CASSLAAGRSSYNEQFF
>TRBJ1-4|TRBV7-9|-|-
TGTGCCAGCAGCCCCCCAACGAATTGGGAACTGTTTTTT
CASSPPTNWELFF
>TRBJ2-2|TRBV12-3/TRBV12-4|once|TRBD2
TGTGCCAGCGGACTAGCGGGGTACGGGCTTGGCGGGGAGCTGTTTTTT
CASGLAGYGLGGELFF
>TRBJ2-7|TRBV9|-|-
TGTGCCAGCAGCACCCGGGACCGACAACCATTGGGGGAGCAGTACTTC
CASSTRDRQPLGEQYF
>TRBJ2-7|TRBV6-5|-|TRBD2
TGTGCCAGCAGTTCGACTAGCGGGTCAGCCTACGAGCAGTACTTC
CASSSTSGSAYEQYF
>TRBJ2-5|TRBV27|few|-
TGTGCCAGCAGCAAGACAGTTTCCATGACGTACCAAGAGACCCAGTACTTC
CASSKTVSMTYQETQYF
>TRBJ1-6|TRBV7-2|many|-
TGTGCCAGCAGCTTGGGGGGCAGCGGTTCACCCCTCCACTTT
CASSLGGSGSPLHF
>TRBJ2-5|TRBV12-3/TRBV12-4|-|-
TGTGCCAGCACGAGGGACTACCAAGAGACCCAGTACTTC
CASTRDYQETQYF
>TRBJ1-3|TRBV7-2|-|-
TGTGCCAGCAGCTTAGTATTTTCCGGAGCTGGGAACACCATATATTTT
CASSLVFSGAGNTIYF